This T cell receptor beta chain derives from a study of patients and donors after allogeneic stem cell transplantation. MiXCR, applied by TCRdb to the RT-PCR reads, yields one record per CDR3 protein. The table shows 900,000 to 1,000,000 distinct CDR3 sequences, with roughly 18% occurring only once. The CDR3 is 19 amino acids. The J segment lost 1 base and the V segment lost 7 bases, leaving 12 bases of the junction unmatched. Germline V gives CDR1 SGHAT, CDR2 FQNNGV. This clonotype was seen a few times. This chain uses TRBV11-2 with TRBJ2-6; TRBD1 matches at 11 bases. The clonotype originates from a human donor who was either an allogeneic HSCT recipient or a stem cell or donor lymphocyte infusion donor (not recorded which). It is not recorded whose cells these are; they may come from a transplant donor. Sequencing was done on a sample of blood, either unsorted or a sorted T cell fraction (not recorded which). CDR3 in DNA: TGTGCCAGCAACCTAAACCGGGACAGGGGGTTATCTGGGGCCAACGTCCTGACTTTC. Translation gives CASNLNRDRGLSGANVLTF.